This T cell receptor (beta chain) is from a study of vaccination and CD4 T cells after COVID-19. Sequencing of cultured CD4+ T cell DNA used the Oncomine TCR Beta short-read assay. TCRdb used MiXCR to reprocess the PCR reads, holding one entry per CDR3 protein. The top ten hold about 10% of the sample, which has about 15,000 distinct CDR3 sequences, under 60% seen once. As to this clonotype: Its antigen is not known.

Treatment defined: 10-day PBMC culture with coronavirus spike peptide pools or control peptides (ViraFEST assay). V lost 6 bases and J 7 bases, leaving 13 bases between the germline ends. The CDR3 length is 12 residues. The germline CDR1 and CDR2 sequences are SGHNT and YENEEA. The genes are TRBV11-3 and TRBJ2-7; D not resolved. The receptor's source is a human donor who had recovered from COVID-19. The material sequenced was CD4+ T cells from blood, cultured in vitro. As DNA, the CDR3 is TGTGCCAGCAGAGATCGAGGCTATGAGCAGTACTTC. Translated: CASRDRGYEQYF.